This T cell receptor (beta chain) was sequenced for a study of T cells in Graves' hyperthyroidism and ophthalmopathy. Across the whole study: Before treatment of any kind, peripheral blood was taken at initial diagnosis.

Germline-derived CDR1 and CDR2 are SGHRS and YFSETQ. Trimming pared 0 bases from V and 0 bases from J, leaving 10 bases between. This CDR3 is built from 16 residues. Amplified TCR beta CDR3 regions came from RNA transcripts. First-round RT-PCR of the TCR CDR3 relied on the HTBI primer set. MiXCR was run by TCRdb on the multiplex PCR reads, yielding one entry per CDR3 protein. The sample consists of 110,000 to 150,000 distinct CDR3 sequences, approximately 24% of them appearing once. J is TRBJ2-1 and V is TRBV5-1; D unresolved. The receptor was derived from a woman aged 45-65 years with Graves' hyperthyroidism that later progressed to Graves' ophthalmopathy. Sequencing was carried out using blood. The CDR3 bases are TGCGCCAGCAGCTTGGAAGTACCACCCTCCTACAATGAGCAGTTCTTC. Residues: CASSLEVPPSYNEQFF.